Listed here is a single T cell receptor (beta chain). This sample is drawn from a study of blood T cell repertoires in COVID-19. Study-wide background: Some COVID-19 samples were acute and others convalescent; all came from the United States, Italy and Spain. Nucleic acid was either cDNA or gDNA, and it came from T cells, B-cell-depleted T cells, or PBMCs.

V was pared by 5 bases and J by 11 bases, with 11 bases of the junction left unmatched. The CDR3 contains 14 residues. The germline V gene encodes CDR1 MNHEY and CDR2 SMNVEV (reference sequence). Researchers sorted participants into cohorts using their self-reported clinical history. Under the authors' procedure: By means of reference gene primer amplification, nucleated cell counts were estimated. Data came from immunoSEQ multiplex PCR; TCRdb stores just in-frame clones and leaves some out. The DNA was the basis for D and trimming; V, J and clone size are from that table. Among 150,000 to 200,000 clones listed, nearly 90% were seen once.

The sample taken for sequencing was PBMCs or T cells enriched from blood (not recorded which). The receptor was isolated from a woman aged 40 to 49 with acute COVID-19. The chain couples TRBV27 to TRBJ1-4, with 7 bases fitting TRBD1. The CDR3 sequence is CASSVTGVIKKLFF. As DNA, the CDR3 is TGTGCCAGCAGTGTCACAGGGGTAATAAAGAAACTGTTTTTT.